The 5 T cell receptor beta chains listed next were all sequenced from one sample in a study of molecular identifiers for immune sequencing clone quantification. TCRdb reprocessed the PCR reads with MiXCR, giving one entry per CDR3 protein. The table has under 600,000 distinct CDR3 sequences, about 25% seen once. The sequenced sample consisted of naive CD8+ T cells from blood, with Jurkat cell RNA spiked in. Subset noted: FACS-sorted CD8+CD4-CCR7+CD45RA+ naive T cells. Receptor source: a human donor in good health. Some libraries in this study had Jurkat cell RNA spiked in.

In its sample, this clonotype was seen many times. CDR3 region: CSVRRGTGELFF. Here the CDR3 DNA reads TGCAGCGTCCGCCGAGGCACCGGGGAGCTGTTTTTT. The genes are TRBV29-1 and TRBJ2-2, with D uncertain. Germline values: CDR1 SQVTM, CDR2 ANQGSEA. The length of the CDR3 is 12 residues. V was pared by 6 bases and J by 4 bases, with 9 bases between.

This clonotype occurred many times. The genes are TRBV20-1 and TRBJ2-7; no clear D gene. Germline CDR1 is DFQATT and CDR2 is SNEGSKA (reference sequence). The CDR3 runs 13 residues. V lost 0 bases and J lost 5, with 11 bases in between. In DNA form, the CDR3 reads TGCAGTGCTAGAGAAAAGGGTGGTCACGAGCAGTACTTC. Translation gives CSAREKGGHEQYF.

The chain couples TRBV6-2 or TRBV6-3 to TRBJ2-1; no definite D call. Trimming shortened V by 8 bases and J by 7 bases, and 12 bases separated the two germline ends. This CDR3 has 12 amino acids. Germline CDR1 and CDR2: MNHEY and SVGEGT. The CDR3 nucleotides are TGTGCCAGCGGCTACCCCCGTAATGAGCAGTTCTTC. Translated, it gives CASGYPRNEQFF.

This clonotype was detected only a few times. At one end, the junction sequence differs from germline, possibly due to a read error. The chain couples TRBV7-9 to TRBJ1-1; D possibly corresponds to TRBD1 (6 bases). The V gene's germline CDR1 is SEHNR and CDR2 FQNEAQ (reference sequence). This CDR3 spans 12 amino acids. CDR3 sequence reads: CVSRINRAEAFF. The CDR3 DNA is TGTGTCAGCAGGATAAACAGGGCTGAAGCTTTCTTT. Full variable domain (rest looked up from reference TRBV7-9 and TRBJ1-1): DTGVSQNPRHKITKRGQNVTFRCDPISEHNRLYWYRQTLGQGPEFLTYFQNEAQLEKSRLLSDRFSAERPKGSFSTLEIQRTEQGDSAMYLCVSRINRAEAFFGQGTRLTVV.

Regarding this clonotype: This clone may be a read error of a much larger clone one base away. The chain links TRBV6-5 to TRBJ2-1; no firm D call. Germline V CDR1 and CDR2: MNHEY, SVGAGI. The CDR3 has 15 amino acids. The CDR3 sequence is CASGYVDSSYNEQFF. The CDR3, as DNA: TGTGCCAGCGGTTACGTGGATAGCTCCTACAATGAGCAGTTCTTC.